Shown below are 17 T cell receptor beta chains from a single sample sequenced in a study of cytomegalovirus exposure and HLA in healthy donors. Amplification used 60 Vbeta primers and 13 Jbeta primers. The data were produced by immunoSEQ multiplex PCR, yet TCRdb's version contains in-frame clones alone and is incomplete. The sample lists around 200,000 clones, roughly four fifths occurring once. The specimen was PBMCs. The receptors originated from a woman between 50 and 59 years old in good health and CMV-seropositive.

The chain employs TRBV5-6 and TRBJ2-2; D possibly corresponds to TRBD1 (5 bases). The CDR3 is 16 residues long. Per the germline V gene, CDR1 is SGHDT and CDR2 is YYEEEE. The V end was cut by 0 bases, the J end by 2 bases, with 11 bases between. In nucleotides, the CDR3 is TGTGCCAGCAGCTTGGTCGGTCAGGGAAACACCGGGGAGCTGTTTTTT. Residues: CASSLVGQGNTGELFF.

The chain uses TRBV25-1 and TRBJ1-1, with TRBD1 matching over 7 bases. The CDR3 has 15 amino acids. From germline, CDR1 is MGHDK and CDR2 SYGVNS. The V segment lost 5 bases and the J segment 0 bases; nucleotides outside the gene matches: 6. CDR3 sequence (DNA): TGTGCCAGCAGTAACCTCAGGGGGTTGAACACTGAAGCTTTCTTT. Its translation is CASSNLRGLNTEAFF.

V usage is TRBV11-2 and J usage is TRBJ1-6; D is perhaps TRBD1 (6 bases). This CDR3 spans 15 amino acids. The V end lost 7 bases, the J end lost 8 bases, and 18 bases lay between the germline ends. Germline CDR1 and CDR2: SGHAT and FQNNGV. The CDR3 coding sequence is TGTGCCAGCAACCAAGCGCCGGACAGACATTCACCCCTCCACTTT. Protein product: CASNQAPDRHSPLHF.

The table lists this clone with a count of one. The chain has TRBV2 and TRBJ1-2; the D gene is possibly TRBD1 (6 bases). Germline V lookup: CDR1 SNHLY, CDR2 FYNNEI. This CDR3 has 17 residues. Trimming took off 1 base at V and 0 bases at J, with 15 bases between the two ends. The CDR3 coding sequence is TGTGCCAGCAGTGAAGGAGGGGGTGGTGGAGCTAACTATGGCTACACCTTC. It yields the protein CASSEGGGGGANYGYTF.

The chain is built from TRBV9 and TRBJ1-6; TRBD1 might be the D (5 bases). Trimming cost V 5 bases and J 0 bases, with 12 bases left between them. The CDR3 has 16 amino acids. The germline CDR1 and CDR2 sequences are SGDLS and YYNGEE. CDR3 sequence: CASRGGRNSYNSPLHF. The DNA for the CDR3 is TGTGCCAGCAGGGGGGGTAGAAACTCCTATAATTCACCCCTCCACTTT.

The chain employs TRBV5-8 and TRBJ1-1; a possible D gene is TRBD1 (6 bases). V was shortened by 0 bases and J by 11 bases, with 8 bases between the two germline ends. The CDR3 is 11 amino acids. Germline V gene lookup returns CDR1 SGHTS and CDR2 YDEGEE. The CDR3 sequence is CASSLDRVAFF. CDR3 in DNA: TGTGCCAGCAGCTTGGACAGGGTGGCTTTCTTT.

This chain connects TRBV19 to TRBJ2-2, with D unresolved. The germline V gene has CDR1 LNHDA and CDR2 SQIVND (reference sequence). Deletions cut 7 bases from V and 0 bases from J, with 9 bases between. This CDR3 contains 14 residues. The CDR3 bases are TGTGCCAGTATCTCCCTAACGAACACCGGGGAGCTGTTTTTT. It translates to CASISLTNTGELFF.

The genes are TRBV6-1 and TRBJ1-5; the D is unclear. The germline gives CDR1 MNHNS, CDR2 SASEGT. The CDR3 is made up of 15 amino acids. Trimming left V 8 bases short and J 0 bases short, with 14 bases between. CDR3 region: CASSGSWNSNQPQHF. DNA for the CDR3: TGTGCCAGCTCAGGTTCATGGAATAGCAATCAGCCCCAGCATTTT.

This CDR3 reads CASTRTGKNTGELFF. The CDR3 DNA is TGTGCCAGTACCCGGACAGGGAAGAACACCGGGGAGCTGTTTTTT. The chain carries TRBV19 and TRBJ2-2, with 8 bases matching TRBD1. The V segment lost 7 bases and the J segment 1 base; nucleotides outside the gene matches: 5. The CDR3 has 15 residues. The germline gives CDR1 LNHDA, CDR2 SQIVND (reference sequence).

In DNA form, the CDR3 reads TGTGCCAGCAACATACAGGGGGCTAAGGGTGGCTACACCTTC. It translates to CASNIQGAKGGYTF. J is TRBJ1-2 and V is TRBV6-6; 9 positions match TRBD1. Trimming removed 7 bases from V and 7 bases from J; junction bases left unmatched: 10. The CDR3 totals 14 residues. Germline lookup yields CDR1 MNHNY and CDR2 SVGAGI (reference sequence).

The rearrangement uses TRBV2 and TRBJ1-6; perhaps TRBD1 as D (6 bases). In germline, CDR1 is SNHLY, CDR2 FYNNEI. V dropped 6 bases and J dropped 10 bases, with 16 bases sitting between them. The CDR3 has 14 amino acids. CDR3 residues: CASSINRVGSPLHF. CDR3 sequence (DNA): TGTGCCAGCAGCATAAACAGGGTCGGGTCACCCCTCCACTTT.

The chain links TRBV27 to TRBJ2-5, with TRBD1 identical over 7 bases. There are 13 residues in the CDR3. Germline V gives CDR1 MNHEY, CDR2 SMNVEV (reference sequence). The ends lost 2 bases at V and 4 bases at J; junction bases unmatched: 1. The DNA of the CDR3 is TGTGCCAGCAGTTTAAACAGGGGAGAGACCCAGTACTTC. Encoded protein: CASSLNRGETQYF.

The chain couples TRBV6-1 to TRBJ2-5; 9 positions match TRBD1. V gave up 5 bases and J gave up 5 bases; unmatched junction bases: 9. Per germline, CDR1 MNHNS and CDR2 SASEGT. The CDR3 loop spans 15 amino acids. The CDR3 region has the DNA TGTGCCAGCAGTACAAACAGGGGGCTTCGGGAGACCCAGTACTTC. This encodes CASSTNRGLRETQYF.

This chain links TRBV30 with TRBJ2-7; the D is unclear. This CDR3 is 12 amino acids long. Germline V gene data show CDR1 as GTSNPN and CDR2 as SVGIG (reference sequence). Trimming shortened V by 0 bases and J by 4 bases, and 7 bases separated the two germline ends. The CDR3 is CAWSVFSYEQYF. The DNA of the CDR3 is TGTGCCTGGAGTGTCTTCTCTTACGAGCAGTACTTC.

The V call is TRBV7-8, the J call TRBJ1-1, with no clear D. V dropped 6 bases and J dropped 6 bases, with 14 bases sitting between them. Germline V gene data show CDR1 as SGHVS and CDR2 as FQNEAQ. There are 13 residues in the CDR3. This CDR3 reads CASRLAGWAEAFF. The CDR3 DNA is TGTGCCAGCAGACTCGCAGGCTGGGCTGAAGCTTTCTTT.

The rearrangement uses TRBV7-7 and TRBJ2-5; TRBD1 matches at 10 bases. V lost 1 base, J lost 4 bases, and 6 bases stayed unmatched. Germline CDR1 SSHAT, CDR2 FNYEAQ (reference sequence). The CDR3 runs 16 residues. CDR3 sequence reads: CASSLGDRGLRETQYF. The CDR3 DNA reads TGTGCCAGCAGCTTAGGGGACAGGGGCCTTAGAGAGACCCAGTACTTC.

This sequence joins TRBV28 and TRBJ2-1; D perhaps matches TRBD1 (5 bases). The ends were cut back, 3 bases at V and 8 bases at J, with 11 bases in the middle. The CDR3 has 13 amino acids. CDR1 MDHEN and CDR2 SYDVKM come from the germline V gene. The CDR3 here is CASSLKGFDEQFF. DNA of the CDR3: TGTGCCAGCAGTTTGAAGGGGTTTGATGAGCAGTTCTTC.